The clone carrying this T cell receptor beta chain was found a few times. The same CDR3 is also encoded by other DNA sequences in this sample. These data originate in a study of shared clonotypes between healthy human individuals. This table comes from immunoSEQ multiplex PCR, and its TCRdb copy is limited to in-frame clones, with some not included. The table records 650,000 to 750,000 clones, around 72% of them present only once. Trimming pared 6 bases from V and 3 bases from J, leaving 8 bases between. This CDR3 has 11 amino acids. Germline-derived CDR1 and CDR2 are DFQATT and SNEGSKA (reference sequence).

The rearrangement links TRBV20-1 to TRBJ1-1; a weak D match, TRBD1 (5 bases). The sequenced sample consisted of memory CD4+ T cells sorted from blood. Documented subset: CD45RA-negative fraction. The sequence came from a woman aged 30 to 39 in good health. This CDR3 reads CSASRDTEAFF. Here the CDR3 DNA reads TGCAGTGCCTCCAGGGACACTGAAGCTTTCTTT.